This TCR beta chain was sequenced in a study of T cell changes during pregnancy in multiple sclerosis. The CDR3 has 18 residues. Germline loops: CDR1 MDHEN, CDR2 SYDVKM. Trimming shortened V by 3 bases and J by 3 bases, and 23 bases separated the two germline ends. Generated by immunoSEQ multiplex PCR, the TCRdb table keeps only in-frame clones and is missing some. The sample gives over 80,000 clones, less than 95% of which show up once; approximately 0.76% is in the top ten. Here the sequenced sample was peripheral blood, taken in the second trimester of pregnancy. This receptor was obtained from a female donor in good health, enrolled as a control in a pregnancy study. V is TRBV28 and J is TRBJ1-1; D perhaps matches TRBD1 (5 bases). This CDR3 is CASSLVGLYRAGDTEAFF. CDR3 DNA sequence: TGTGCCAGCAGTTTGGTGGGGTTGTATCGCGCGGGGGACACTGAAGCTTTCTTT.